This TCR beta chain appears in the sequencing data of a study of read filtering for tumor transcriptome and immune sequencing. CDR3 length equals 19 residues. Germline CDR1 is SEHNR and CDR2 is FQNEAQ (reference sequence). Trimming shortened V by 5 bases and J by 2 bases, and 28 bases separated the two germline ends. This library used around 400 ng RNA and molecular barcoded adaptors spanning alpha/delta and beta/gamma chains. TCRdb redid the calling of the reads with MiXCR, one entry per CDR3 protein. The table lists tens of thousands of distinct CDR3 sequences, approximately 18% of them singletons.

The sample consisted of a population of CD138-negative cells sorted from bone marrow. V gene TRBV7-9 combines with J gene TRBJ2-7, with D perhaps given as TRBD1 or TRBD2 (6 bases each). This TCR came from a donor over 35 with multiple myeloma. CDR3 nucleotides: TGTGCCAGCAGCGCTCCGCCGGGCTCCCAAAGGGGGGCCGCCTACGAGCAGTACTTC. Its translation: CASSAPPGSQRGAAYEQYF.